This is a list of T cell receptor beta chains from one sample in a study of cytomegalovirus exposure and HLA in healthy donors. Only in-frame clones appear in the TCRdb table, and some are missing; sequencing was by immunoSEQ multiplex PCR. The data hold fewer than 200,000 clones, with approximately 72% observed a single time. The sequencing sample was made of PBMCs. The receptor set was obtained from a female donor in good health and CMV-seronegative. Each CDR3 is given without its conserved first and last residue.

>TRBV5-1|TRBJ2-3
ASSLGLAGGMYTDTQY
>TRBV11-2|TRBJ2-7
ASSLELAGGLSSYEQY
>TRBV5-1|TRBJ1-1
ASSLGGRADTEAF
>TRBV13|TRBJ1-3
ASSPRQVPGNTIY
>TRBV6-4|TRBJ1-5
ASSQGEAQPQH
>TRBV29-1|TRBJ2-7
SVGGRSQVEEQY
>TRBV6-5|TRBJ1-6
ASSYNWASPLH
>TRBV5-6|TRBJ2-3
ASSLGAGWGDTQY
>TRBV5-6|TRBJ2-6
ASSLIQGTGANVLT
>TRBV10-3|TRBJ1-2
AISDPDRNYGYT
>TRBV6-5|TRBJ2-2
ASRPAGTGELF
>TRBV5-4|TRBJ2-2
ASSFGQGTGELF
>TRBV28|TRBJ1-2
ASSPQGTGGYT
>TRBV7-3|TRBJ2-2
ASSSYREAGELF
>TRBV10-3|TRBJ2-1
AIRPGGSNEQF